The TCR beta chain under discussion was sequenced for a study of blood T cell repertoires in COVID-19 (dated by TCRdb to about 2020). Study-level background: Collaborator samples came from the United States, Italy and Spain and covered acute and convalescent phases of COVID-19. HLA class I and class II types, where available, came from metadata supplied by the sample provider rather than from assay-based typing. The samples were drawn from the first 160 participants of the ongoing ImmuneRACE study and from 1,254 subjects provided by 6 global collaborators. The sample metadata nearly always contained a de-identified subject ID, COVID-19 status, age in years and sex. The material from the prospective study consisted of cDNA or gDNA derived from T cells, B-cell-depleted T cells, or PBMCs. The dataset comprised deeply sampled blood TCRbeta repertoires from subjects exposed to, actively infected with, or recovered from COVID-19. The repertoires were released in a freely available public database intended as a resource for research on the immune response to SARS-CoV-2.

The investigation overall reported the following: The quantity of clinical and demographic metadata differed by source and by participant and was supplied without curation.

At one collaborating source in Seattle, patients were enrolled during active infection and were followed longitudinally through the course of disease. Collaborating institutions collected whole blood in K2EDTA tubes following their own protocols. For TCRbeta analysis, collaborator samples were shipped as frozen whole blood, as isolated PBMCs, or as DNA extracted from either sample type. A distance of 5 bases separates the germline ends of V and J, which lose 4 bases and 5 bases respectively. The CDR3 covers 12 residues, taking in both the cysteine and the phenylalanine. Of all the DNA, just the CDR3 is kept, 36 bases in frame from base 1. The germline V gene supplies CDR1 ENHRY and CDR2 SYGVKD. This clone was found a few times. Its antigen is still unknown. It has no much larger one-base neighbor in the sample; base qualities were not kept. TCRbeta CDR3 regions were amplified from genomic DNA by means of the immunoSEQ Assay, a bias-controlled multiplex PCR. On the study's bioinformatics: Within the assay, amplification of reference gene primers was used to estimate how many nucleated cells each sample contained. Sequence reads were collapsed and filtered to measure the absolute abundance of every unique TCRbeta CDR3 rearrangement. For each sample, productive Simpson clonality was calculated by taking the square root of Simpson's diversity index across productive rearrangements. Here the immuneACCESS table is served through TCRdb, limited to in-frame sequences with V and J called. Missing clones are a known gap in these copies; in checked studies unresolved V genes cover under half, and the rest lacks a known reason. That table gives V, J and clone size, and the DNA gave D and trimming. The table for this sample lists almost 250,000 clones; more than 70% of them were counted only once. Approximately 6% of the sample is in the top ten clones.

Rearrangement joined TRBV10-3 to TRBJ2-2; there is no confident call for the D gene. The clonotype comes from an elderly woman with COVID-19, enrolled during active disease. The material sequenced was peripheral blood. For the CDR3, the sequence is CAISGSTGELFF. The nucleotides are TGTGCCATCAGTGGGAGTACCGGGGAGCTGTTTTTT.